Shown below are 8 T cell receptor beta chains from a single sample sequenced in a study of T cells in Graves' hyperthyroidism and ophthalmopathy. Amplified regions were TCR beta CDR3 sequences from RNA transcripts. In the first-round RT-PCR of the TCR CDR3, the HTBI primer set was used. TCRdb analysed the multiplex PCR reads with MiXCR anew, one entry per CDR3 protein. The sample carries hundreds of thousands of distinct CDR3 sequences, about 45% recorded once. The sequenced sample consisted of peripheral blood or thyroid tissue (not recorded which). These receptors were taken from an adult man with Graves' disease, either hyperthyroidism or ophthalmopathy (not recorded which).

This chain uses TRBV19 with TRBJ1-2; 8 bases align to TRBD1. J was trimmed by 4 bases and V by 7 bases; bases with no gene match: 8. The CDR3 has 14 amino acids. The germline V gene has CDR1 LNHDA and CDR2 SQIVND (reference sequence). DNA of the CDR3: TGTGCCAGTACCTCGATTGGACAGGGCTATGGCTACACCTTC. Residues: CASTSIGQGYGYTF. Filled out from reference TRBV19 and TRBJ1-2, the complete variable domain reads DGGITQSPKYLFRKEGQNVTLSCEQNLNHDAMYWYRQDPGQGLRLIYYSQIVNDFQKGDIAEGYSVSREKKESFPLTVTSAQKNPTAFYLCASTSIGQGYGYTFGSGTRLTVV.

V is TRBV29-1 and J is TRBJ1-2; D is uncertain. V lost 4 bases, J lost 8 bases, and 14 bases lay in between. Germline lookup yields CDR1 SQVTM and CDR2 ANQGSEA. The CDR3 sequence is 12 residues long. The CDR3 spells CSVAKRAEGYTF. Here the CDR3 DNA reads TGCAGCGTTGCTAAACGGGCAGAAGGCTACACCTTC.

This clonotype has only a few counts. The rearrangement joins TRBV7-2 to TRBJ1-1; possibly TRBD1 for D (5 bases). From germline, CDR1 is SGHTA and CDR2 FQGNSA. V was clipped by 0 bases and J by 8 bases, with 10 bases between them. The CDR3 consists of 13 residues. The CDR3 loop is CASSLARETEAFF. The DNA of the CDR3 is TGTGCCAGCAGCTTAGCCAGGGAAACGGAAGCTTTCTTT. Full variable domain (rest looked up from reference TRBV7-2 and TRBJ1-1): GAGVSQSPSNKVTEKGKDVELRCDPISGHTALYWYRQSLGQGLEFLIYFQGNSAPDKSGLPSDRFSAERTGGSVSTLTIQRTQQEDSAVYLCASSLARETEAFFGQGTRLTVV.

This clonotype was seen just once. The rearrangement uses TRBV2 and TRBJ1-2; 7 bases are a match to TRBD1. Germline V gene lookup returns CDR1 SNHLY and CDR2 FYNNEI. The CDR3 runs to 15 residues. V dropped 6 bases and J dropped 6; count of bases not matched to a gene: 13. In DNA form, the CDR3 reads TGTGCCAGCAGCCAAGCAAGAGGAGGGGGCCATGGCTACACCTTC. This sequence encodes CASSQARGGGHGYTF.

This rearrangement joins TRBV20-1 to TRBJ1-1; TRBD1 might be the D (6 bases). CDR1 and CDR2 (germline): DFQATT, SNEGSKA (reference sequence). The length of the CDR3 is 13 residues. V was cut by 7 bases and J by 1 base, with 13 bases left in between. CDR3 nucleotides: TGCAGTGGGGGATCACAGGGGAACACTGAAGCTTTCTTT. As protein: CSGGSQGNTEAFF.

This clonotype was counted a few times. The gene calls are TRBV2 and TRBJ1-3; tentative D call: TRBD1 (6 bases). The CDR3 totals 14 residues. Deletions cut 4 bases from V and 5 bases from J, with 12 bases between. Germline loops: CDR1 SNHLY, CDR2 FYNNEI. CDR3 protein: CASSAPGTRNTIYF. The CDR3 DNA is TGTGCCAGCAGTGCCCCCGGGACACGAAACACCATATATTTT.

The J gene is TRBJ2-6, the V gene TRBV10-3, with D hard to call. This CDR3 comprises 12 residues. Germline V gene lookup returns CDR1 ENHRY and CDR2 SYGVKD. V lost 7 bases and J 4 bases, leaving 5 bases between the germline ends. DNA of the CDR3: TGTGCCATCAAGGAAGGGGCCAACGTCCTGACTTTC. Protein: CAIKEGANVLTF.

The chain uses TRBV20-1 and TRBJ1-1, with 7 bases aligning to TRBD1. The V segment lost 4 bases and the J segment 1 base; nucleotides outside the gene matches: 9. This CDR3 region has 15 residues. Looked up from germline, CDR1 is DFQATT and CDR2 is SNEGSKA (reference sequence). CDR3 sequence reads: CSATYRGRENTEAFF. The CDR3 coding sequence is TGCAGTGCTACTTACAGGGGAAGGGAGAACACTGAAGCTTTCTTT.